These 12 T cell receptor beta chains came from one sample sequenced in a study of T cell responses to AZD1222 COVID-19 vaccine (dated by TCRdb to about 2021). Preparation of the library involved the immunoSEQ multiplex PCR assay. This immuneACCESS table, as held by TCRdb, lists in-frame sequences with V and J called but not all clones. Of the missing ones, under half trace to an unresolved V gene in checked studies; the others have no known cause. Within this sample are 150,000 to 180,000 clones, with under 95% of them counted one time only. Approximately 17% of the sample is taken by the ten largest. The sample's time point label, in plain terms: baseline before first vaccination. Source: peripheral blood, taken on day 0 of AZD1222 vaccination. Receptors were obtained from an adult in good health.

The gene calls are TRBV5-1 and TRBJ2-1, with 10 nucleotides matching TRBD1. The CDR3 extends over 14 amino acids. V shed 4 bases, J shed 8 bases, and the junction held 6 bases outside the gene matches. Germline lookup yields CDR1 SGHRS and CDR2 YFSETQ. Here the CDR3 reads CASSLRGTGDEQFF. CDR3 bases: TGCGCCAGCAGCCTTCGAGGGACAGGGGATGAGCAGTTCTTC.

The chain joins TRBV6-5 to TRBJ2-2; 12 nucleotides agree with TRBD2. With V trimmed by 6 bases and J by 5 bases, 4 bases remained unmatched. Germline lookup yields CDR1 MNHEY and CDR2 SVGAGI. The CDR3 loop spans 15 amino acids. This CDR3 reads CASSRTSGTTGELFF. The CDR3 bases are TGTGCCAGCAGCCGGACTAGCGGGACGACCGGGGAGCTGTTTTTT.

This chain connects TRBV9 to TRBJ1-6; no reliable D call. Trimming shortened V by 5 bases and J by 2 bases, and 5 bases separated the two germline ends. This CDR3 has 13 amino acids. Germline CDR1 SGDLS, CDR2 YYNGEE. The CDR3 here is CASSETYNSPLHF. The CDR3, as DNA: TGTGCCAGCAGTGAAACCTATAATTCACCCCTCCACTTT. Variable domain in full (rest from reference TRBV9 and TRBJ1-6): DSGVTQTPKHLITATGQRVTLRCSPRSGDLSVYWYQQSLDQGLQFLIQYYNGEERAKGNILERFSAQQFPDLHSELNLSSLELGDSALYFCASSETYNSPLHFGNGTRLTVT.

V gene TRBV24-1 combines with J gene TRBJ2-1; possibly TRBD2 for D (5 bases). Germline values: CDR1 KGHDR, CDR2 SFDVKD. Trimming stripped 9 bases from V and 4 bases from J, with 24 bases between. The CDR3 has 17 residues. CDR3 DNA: TGTGCCACCGCCCATAGGACGGGCCTCGGCGGGTACAATGAGCAGTTCTTC. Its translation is CATAHRTGLGGYNEQFF.

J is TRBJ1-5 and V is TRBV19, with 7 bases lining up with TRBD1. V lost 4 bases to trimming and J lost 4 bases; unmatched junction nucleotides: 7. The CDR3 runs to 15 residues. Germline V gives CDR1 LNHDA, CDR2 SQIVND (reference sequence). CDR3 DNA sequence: TGTGCCAGTAGTACCGCCGGGACAGTTAATCAGCCCCAGCATTTT. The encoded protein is CASSTAGTVNQPQHF.

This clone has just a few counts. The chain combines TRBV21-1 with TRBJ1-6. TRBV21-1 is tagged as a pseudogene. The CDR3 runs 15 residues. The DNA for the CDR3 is TGTGCCAGCAGCACTCAGTGGGAGGGAATTTCACCCCTCCACTTT. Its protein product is CASSTQWEGISPLHF.

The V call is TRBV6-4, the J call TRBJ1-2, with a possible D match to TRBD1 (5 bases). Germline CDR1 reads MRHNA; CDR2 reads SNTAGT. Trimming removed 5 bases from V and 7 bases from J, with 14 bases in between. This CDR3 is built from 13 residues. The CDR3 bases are TGTGCCAGCAGTCTCCGGGGCGATACTGGCTACACCTTC. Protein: CASSLRGDTGYTF.

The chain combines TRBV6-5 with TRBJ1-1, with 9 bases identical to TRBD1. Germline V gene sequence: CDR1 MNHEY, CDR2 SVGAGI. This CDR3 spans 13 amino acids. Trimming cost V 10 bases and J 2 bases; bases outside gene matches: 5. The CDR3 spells CATGDRVNTEAFF. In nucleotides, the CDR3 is TGTGCCACGGGGGACAGGGTAAACACTGAAGCTTTCTTT.

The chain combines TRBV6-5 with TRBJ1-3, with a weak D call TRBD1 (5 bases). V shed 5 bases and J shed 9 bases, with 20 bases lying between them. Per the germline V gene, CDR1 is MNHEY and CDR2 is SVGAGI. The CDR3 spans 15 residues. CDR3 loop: CASSRDRDAPFTIYF. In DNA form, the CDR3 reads TGTGCCAGCAGTCGCGACCGGGACGCCCCGTTCACCATATATTTT.

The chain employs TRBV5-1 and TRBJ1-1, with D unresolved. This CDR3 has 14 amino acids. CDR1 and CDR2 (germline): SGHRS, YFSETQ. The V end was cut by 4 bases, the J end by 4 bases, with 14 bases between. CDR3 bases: TGCGCCAGCAGCCTCTCGACGGCCATCACTGAAGCTTTCTTT. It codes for CASSLSTAITEAFF.

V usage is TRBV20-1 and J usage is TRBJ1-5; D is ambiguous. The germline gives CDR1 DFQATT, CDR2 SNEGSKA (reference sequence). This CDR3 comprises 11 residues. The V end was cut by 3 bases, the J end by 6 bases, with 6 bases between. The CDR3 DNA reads TGCAGTGCTAGTGATGGTCAGCCCCAGCATTTT. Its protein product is CSASDGQPQHF.

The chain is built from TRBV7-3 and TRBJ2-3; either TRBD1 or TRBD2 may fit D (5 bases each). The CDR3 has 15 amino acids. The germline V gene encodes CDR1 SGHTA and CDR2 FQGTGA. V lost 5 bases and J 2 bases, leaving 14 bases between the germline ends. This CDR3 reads CASSPSPGTTDTQYF. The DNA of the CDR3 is TGTGCCAGCAGCCCATCGCCGGGGACCACAGATACGCAGTATTTT.